This T cell receptor (beta chain) comes out of a study of control samples from healthy donors and cancer patients. Per the germline V gene, CDR1 is SEHNR and CDR2 is FQNEAQ (reference sequence). Trimming pared 2 bases from V and 2 bases from J, leaving 13 bases between. This CDR3 contains 16 residues. Data came from immunoSEQ multiplex PCR; TCRdb stores just in-frame clones and leaves some out. The data contain around 140,000 clones, more than 80% of them singletons. This clone appeared a few times. This rearrangement joins TRBV7-9 to TRBJ1-3, with D tentatively TRBD1 (5 bases). Specimen: blood. The receptor's source is a man younger than 30 in good health. The CDR3 coding sequence is TGTGCCAGCAGCTTATCGGGGGTCAGCGCTGGAAACACCATATATTTT. Its translation is CASSLSGVSAGNTIYF.